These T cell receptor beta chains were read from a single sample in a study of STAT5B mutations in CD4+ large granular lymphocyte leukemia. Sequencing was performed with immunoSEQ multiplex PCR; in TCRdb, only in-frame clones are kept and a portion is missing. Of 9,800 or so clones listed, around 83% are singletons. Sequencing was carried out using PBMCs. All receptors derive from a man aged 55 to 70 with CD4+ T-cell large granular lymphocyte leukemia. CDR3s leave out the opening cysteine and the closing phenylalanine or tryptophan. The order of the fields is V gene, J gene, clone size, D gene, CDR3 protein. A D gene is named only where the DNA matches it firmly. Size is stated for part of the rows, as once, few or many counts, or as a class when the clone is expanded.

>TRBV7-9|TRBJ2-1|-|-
ASSLTLGRYNEQF
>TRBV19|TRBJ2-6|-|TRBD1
ASTLGGQGASGANVLT
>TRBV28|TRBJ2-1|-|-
ASSLPREQF
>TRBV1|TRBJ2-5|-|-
TRQGTSGETQY
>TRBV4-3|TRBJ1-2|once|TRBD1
ASSQRTGGWGYT
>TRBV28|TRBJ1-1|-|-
ASKENTEAF
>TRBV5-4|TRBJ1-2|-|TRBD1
ASRLEGTAYGYT
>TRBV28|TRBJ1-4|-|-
ASSEGGELF
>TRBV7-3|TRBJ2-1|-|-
ASSLTSYNEQF
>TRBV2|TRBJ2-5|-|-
ASSERRETQY
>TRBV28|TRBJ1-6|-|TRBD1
ATTPGTGNSPLH
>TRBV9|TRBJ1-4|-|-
ASSTTGGATNEKLF
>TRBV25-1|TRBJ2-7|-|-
ASNSGQHYEQY
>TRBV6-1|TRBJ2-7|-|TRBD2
ASSAAPAGGREQY
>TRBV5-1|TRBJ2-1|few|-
ASRNSGYNEQF
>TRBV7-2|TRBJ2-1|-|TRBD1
ASSLPDRGPDNEQF
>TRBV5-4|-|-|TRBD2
ASSHVSGPEDEQY
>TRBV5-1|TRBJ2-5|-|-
ASSLKGASRETQY
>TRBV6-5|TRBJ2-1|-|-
ASRRAGLSYNEQF
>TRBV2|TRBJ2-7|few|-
ASSAGYEQY
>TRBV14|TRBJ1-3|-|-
ASSQARGRNTIY
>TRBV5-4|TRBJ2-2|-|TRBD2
ASSTRGTTTGELF
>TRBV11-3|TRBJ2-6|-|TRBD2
ASTHGGVGANVLT
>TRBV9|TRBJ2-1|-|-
ASSVDGSGSYNEQF
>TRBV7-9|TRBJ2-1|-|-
ASSLTLGSYNEQF
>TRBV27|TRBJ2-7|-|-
ASSLGLRTYEQY
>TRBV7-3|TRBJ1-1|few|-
ASSNNYATEWF
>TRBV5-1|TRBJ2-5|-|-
ASSLTGLETQY
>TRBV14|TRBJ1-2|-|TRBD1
ASRNSGTGGAGYGYT
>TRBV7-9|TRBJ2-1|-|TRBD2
ASSRAGVTYNEQF
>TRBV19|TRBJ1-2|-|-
ASSLKDSALESYT
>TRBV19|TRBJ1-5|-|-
ASSVRDNNQPQH
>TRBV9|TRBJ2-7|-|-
ASSVEGESLYYEQY
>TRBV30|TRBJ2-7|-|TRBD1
AWSRDRPYEQY
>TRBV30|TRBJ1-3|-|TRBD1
AWRGTASGNTIY
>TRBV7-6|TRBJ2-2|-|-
ASSTSGELF
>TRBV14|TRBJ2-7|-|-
ASSPPGGYTYEQY